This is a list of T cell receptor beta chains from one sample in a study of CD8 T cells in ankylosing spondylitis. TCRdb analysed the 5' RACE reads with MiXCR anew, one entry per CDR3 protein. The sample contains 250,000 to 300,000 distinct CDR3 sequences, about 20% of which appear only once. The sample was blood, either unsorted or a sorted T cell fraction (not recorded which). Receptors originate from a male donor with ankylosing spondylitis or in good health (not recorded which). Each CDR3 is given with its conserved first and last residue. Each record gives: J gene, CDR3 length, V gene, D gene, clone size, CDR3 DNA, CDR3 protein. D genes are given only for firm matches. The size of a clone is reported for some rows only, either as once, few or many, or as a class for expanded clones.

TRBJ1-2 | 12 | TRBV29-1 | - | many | TGCAGCGTTGGACAGGCGTCCTATGGCTACACCTTC | CSVGQASYGYTF
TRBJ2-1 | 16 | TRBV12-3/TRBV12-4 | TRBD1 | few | TGTGCCAGCAGTGTTAACAGGGGGCTAGGAAACAATGAGCAGTTCTTC | CASSVNRGLGNNEQFF
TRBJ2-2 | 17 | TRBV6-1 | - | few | TGTGCCAGCAGCCAATCATGGGGGGCTATGAACACCGGGGAGCTGTTTTTT | CASSQSWGAMNTGELFF
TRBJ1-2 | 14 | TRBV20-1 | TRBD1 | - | TGCAGTGCTTCCGGGACAGTTGCCAACTATGGCTACACCTTC | CSASGTVANYGYTF
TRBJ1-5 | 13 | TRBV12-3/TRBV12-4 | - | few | TGTGCCAGCAGTTTCAAGGTTTATCAGCCCCAGCATTTT | CASSFKVYQPQHF
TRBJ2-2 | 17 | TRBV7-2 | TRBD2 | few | TGTGCCAGCACCAAACTAGCGGGGGGCGCGAACACCGGGGAGCTGTTTTTT | CASTKLAGGANTGELFF
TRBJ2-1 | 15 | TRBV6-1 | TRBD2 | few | TGTGCCAGCAGTCCCCATAGCGGGGGGAACAATGAGCAGTTCTTC | CASSPHSGGNNEQFF
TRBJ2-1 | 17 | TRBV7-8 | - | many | TGTGCCAGCAGCTTAGAAGCTTGGGTGAGCTCCTACAATGAGCAGTTCTTC | CASSLEAWVSSYNEQFF
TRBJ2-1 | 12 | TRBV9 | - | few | TGTGCCAGCAGCGATCAGGGTAATGAGCAGTTCTTC | CASSDQGNEQFF
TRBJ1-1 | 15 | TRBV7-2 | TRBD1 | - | TGTGCCAGCAGCTATAGGACAGGGAGGTCCACTGAAGCTTTCTTT | CASSYRTGRSTEAFF
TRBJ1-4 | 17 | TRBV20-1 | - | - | TGCAGTGCTAGCCACTCAGGGATATACGTGGCTAATGAAAAACTGTTTTTT | CSASHSGIYVANEKLFF
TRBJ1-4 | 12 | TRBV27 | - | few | TGTGCCAGCAGTTTAGACCTTGAAAAACTGTTTTTT | CASSLDLEKLFF
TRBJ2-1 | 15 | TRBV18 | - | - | TGTGCCAGCTCACCACAGGGGGGTACCTACAATGAGCAGTTCTTC | CASSPQGGTYNEQFF
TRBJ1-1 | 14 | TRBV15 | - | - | TGTGCCACCAGCAGAGATCCAGGGGACACTGAAGCTTTCTTT | CATSRDPGDTEAFF
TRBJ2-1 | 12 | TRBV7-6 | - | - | TGTGCCAGCAGCTCCCCCGGACTGGGGCAGTTCTTC | CASSSPGLGQFF
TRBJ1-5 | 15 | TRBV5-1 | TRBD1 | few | TGCGCCAGCAGCACCGCCGGACAGGTCAATCAGCCCCAGCATTTT | CASSTAGQVNQPQHF
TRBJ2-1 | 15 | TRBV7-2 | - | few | TGTGCCAGCAGCCCCTTGGGAAGCAACTACAATGAGCAGTTCTTC | CASSPLGSNYNEQFF
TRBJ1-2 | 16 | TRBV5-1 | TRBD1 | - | TGCGCCAGCAGCTCCCTTGGGGGGACAGGGGGCTATAGCTACACCTTC | CASSSLGGTGGYSYTF
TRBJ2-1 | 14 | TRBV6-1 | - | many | TGTGCCAGCAGCGCCTCCGGGACCTACAATGAGCAGTTCTTC | CASSASGTYNEQFF
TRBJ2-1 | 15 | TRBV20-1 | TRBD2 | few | TGCAGTGCTGCGGGACTAGCGGGAGTGGGGAATGAGCAGTTCTTC | CSAAGLAGVGNEQFF
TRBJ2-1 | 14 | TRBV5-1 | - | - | TGCGCCAGCAGCTTCTCTACAGGGACGGATGAGCAGTTCTTC | CASSFSTGTDEQFF
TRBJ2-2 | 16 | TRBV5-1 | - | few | TGCGCCAGCAGCTTGGAAAGTACGCCCGGGACCGGGGAGCTGTTTTTT | CASSLESTPGTGELFF
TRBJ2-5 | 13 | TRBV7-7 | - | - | TGTGCTAGCAGCGTACAGGTCCAAGAGACCCAGTACTTC | CASSVQVQETQYF
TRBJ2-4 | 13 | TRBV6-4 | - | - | TGTGCCAGCAGTCAAATGGGAGGAAACATTCAGTACTTC | CASSQMGGNIQYF
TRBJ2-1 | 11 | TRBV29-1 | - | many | TGCAGCGTTCCGGTAGCATCCGAGCAGTTCTTC | CSVPVASEQFF
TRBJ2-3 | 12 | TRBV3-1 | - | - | TGTGCCAGCAGCCCCTCCGGGACCCGTTCGTATTTT | CASSPSGTRSYF
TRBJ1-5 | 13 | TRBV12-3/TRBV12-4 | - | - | TGTGCCAGCAGTAACACGATGGGGTGGCCCCAGCATTTT | CASSNTMGWPQHF
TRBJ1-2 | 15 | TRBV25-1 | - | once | TGTGCCAGCAGTGAATTTAAGACAGAAAGCTATGGCTACACCTTC | CASSEFKTESYGYTF
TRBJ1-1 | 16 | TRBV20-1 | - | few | TGCAGTGCTAGTAGTGTAGCGGATAGCTATACCCGTGAAGCTTTCTTT | CSASSVADSYTREAFF
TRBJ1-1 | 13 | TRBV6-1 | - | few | TGTGCCACCCGGGACGGCTGGGAGGGTGAAGCTTTCTTT | CATRDGWEGEAFF
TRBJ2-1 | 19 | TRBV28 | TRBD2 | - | TGTGCCAGCAGTTCCTTCGGGAGCGGGAGGTTGAGCTCCTACAATGAGCAGTTCTTC | CASSSFGSGRLSSYNEQFF
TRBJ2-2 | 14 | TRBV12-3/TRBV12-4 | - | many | TGTGCCAGCAGTTTAATAGGGGGGAACGGGGAGCTGTTTTTT | CASSLIGGNGELFF
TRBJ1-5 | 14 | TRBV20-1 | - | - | TGCAGTGCTAGAGAGGGGATTAGCAATCAGCCCCAGCATTTT | CSAREGISNQPQHF
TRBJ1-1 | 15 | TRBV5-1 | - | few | TGCGCCAGCAGCTCGACACAGGGCTGGAACACTGAAGCTTTCTTT | CASSSTQGWNTEAFF
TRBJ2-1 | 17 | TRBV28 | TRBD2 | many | TGTGCCAGCAGTTTCCTCCTTGTACTAGCGGGGGATCATGAGCAGTTCTTC | CASSFLLVLAGDHEQFF
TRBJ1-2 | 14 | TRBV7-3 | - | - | TGTGCCAGCAGCCCACAGAAGGGTGACTATGGCTACACCTTC | CASSPQKGDYGYTF
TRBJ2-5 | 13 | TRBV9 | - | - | TGTGCCAGCAGCGTAGCGGGGCAGGAGACCCAGTACTTC | CASSVAGQETQYF
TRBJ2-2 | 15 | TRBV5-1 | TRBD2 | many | TGCGCCAGCAGCCCGGGACTAGCGGGCACCGGGGAGCTGTTTTTT | CASSPGLAGTGELFF
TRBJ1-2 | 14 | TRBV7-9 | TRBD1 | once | TGTGCCAGCAGCCCAACAGGGGGAGGGTATGGCTACACCTTC | CASSPTGGGYGYTF
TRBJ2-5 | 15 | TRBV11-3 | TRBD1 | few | TGTGCCAGCAGCCCGGGCCTACAGGGGCAAGAGACCCAGTACTTC | CASSPGLQGQETQYF
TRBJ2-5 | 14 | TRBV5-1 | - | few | TGCGCCAGCAGCTTATACAGGGACCAAGAGACCCAGTACTTC | CASSLYRDQETQYF
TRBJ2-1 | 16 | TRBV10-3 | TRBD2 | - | TGTGCCATCAGTGAGCCACTAGCGGGAGGAGACAATGAGCAGTTCTTC | CAISEPLAGGDNEQFF
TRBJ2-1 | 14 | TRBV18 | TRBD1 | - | TGTGCCAGCTCAATCACAGGGGGAGACAATGAGCAGTTCTTC | CASSITGGDNEQFF
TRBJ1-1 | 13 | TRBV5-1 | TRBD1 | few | TGCGCCAGCAGCTGGACAGGGGGCCCTGAAGCTTTCTTT | CASSWTGGPEAFF
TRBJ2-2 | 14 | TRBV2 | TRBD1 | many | TGTGCCAGCAGCGGGACAGAGAACACCGGGGAGCTGTTTTTT | CASSGTENTGELFF
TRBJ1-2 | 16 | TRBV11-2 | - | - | TGTGCCAGCAGCCCTAGTGGGGTAGGGACGACCTATGGCTACACCTTC | CASSPSGVGTTYGYTF
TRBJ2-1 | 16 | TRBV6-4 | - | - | TGTGCCAGCAGTGACTCAGGGGCATCCTCCTACAATGAGCAGTTCTTC | CASSDSGASSYNEQFF
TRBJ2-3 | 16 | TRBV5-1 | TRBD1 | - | TGCGCCAGCAGCTTGGCAGGTGGCAGGGGGTCGGATACGCAGTATTTT | CASSLAGGRGSDTQYF
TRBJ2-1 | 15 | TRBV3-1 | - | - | TGTGCCAGCCGCGCGGACGGATCCTCCTACAATGAGCAGTTCTTC | CASRADGSSYNEQFF
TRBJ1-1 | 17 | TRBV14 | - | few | TGTGCCAGCAGCCAAGATCTACCCGGGGGCGCGGGCACTGAAGCTTTCTTT | CASSQDLPGGAGTEAFF
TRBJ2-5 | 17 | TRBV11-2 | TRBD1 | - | TGTGCCAGCAGCAAAGGGGAGGGGACAGGGTCCCAAGAGACCCAGTACTTC | CASSKGEGTGSQETQYF